The subject of this entry is one TCR beta chain. No antigen is known for it. CDR3-region Arm-PCR and iRepertoire HTBI primers produced the TCR beta libraries. TCRdb re-derived calls from the multiplex PCR reads in MiXCR, one entry per CDR3 protein. Altogether 360,000 or so distinct CDR3 sequences are present, 15% to 20% being singletons, with the ten largest covering 20% to 25%. The CDR3 contains 14 residues. Germline CDR1 is ENHRY and CDR2 is SYGVKD. Trimming removed 6 bases from V and 8 bases from J, with 19 bases in between. These data are taken from a study of regulatory T cells in long-lasting Graves disease. Time point indicated: newly diagnosed GD, antithyroid drugs for less than 3 months. PBMC-derived RNA was used for the TCR library. Study-wide results and limits: The small sample size may have reduced accuracy.

Another study also made use of these data, one on T cells in Graves' hyperthyroidism and ophthalmopathy. That study adds: Most thyroid clonotypes with frequency above 0.001 were detected in blood.

This clonotype originated in a woman aged 18-29 years with Graves disease. The J gene is TRBJ1-2, the V gene TRBV10-3, with D unclear. This material consisted of peripheral blood mononuclear cells (PBMCs), taken at new diagnosis, from a patient treated with antithyroid drugs. The CDR3 sequence is CAIRADLGNRGYTF. The DNA of the CDR3 is TGTGCCATCAGGGCAGATCTTGGGAATAGGGGCTACACCTTC.